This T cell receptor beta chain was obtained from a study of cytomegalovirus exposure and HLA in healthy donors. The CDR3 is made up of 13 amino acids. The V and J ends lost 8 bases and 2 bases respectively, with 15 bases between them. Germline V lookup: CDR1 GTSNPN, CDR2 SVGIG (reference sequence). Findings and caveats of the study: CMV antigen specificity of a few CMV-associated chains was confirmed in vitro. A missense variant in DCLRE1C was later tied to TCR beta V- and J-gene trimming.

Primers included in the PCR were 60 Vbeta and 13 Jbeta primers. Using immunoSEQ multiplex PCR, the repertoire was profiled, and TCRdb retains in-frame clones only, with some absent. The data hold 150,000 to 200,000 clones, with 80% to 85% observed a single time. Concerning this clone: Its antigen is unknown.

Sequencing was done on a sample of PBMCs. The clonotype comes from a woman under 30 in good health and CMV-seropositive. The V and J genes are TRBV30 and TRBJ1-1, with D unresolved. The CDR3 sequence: CAVRRGGNTEAFF. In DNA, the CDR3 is TGTGCCGTCCGACGGGGAGGAAACACTGAAGCTTTCTTT.